These 19 T cell receptor beta chains originate from one sample sequenced in a study of T cell repertoires in aging, cancer and after chemotherapy. A mixed TRB-A/B primer pool amplified rearranged TRB by multiplex touch-down PCR. TCRdb re-called the multiplex PCR reads with MiXCR, one entry per CDR3 protein. Here the sample spans some 5,200 distinct CDR3 sequences, 25% to 30% being singletons. TCR beta rearrangements were amplified from peripheral blood genomic DNA. Sequenced input: blood. The receptor source for this set is a human donor in good health.

The chain couples TRBV12-3 or TRBV12-4 to TRBJ1-4; no definite D call. V was pared by 4 bases and J by 2 bases, with 5 bases between. The CDR3 spans 13 residues. The CDR3 here is CASSSPTNEKLFF. CDR3 nucleotides: TGTGCCAGCAGTTCTCCGACTAATGAAAAACTGTTTTTT.

The chain is built from TRBV21-1 and TRBJ1-1; the table's D call TRBD1 went unverified against the DNA. TRBV21-1 is noted as a pseudogene. CDR3 length: 14 residues. The CDR3, as DNA: TGTGCCAGCAGTACAGGTATAGTGTATACTGAAGCTTTCTTT. As protein: CASSTGIVYTEAFF.

This clonotype was picked up a small number of times. V usage is TRBV20-1 and J usage is TRBJ2-7, with D perhaps matching TRBD2 (6 bases). Per the germline V gene, CDR1 is DFQATT and CDR2 is SNEGSKA (reference sequence). V was pared by 3 bases and J by 1 base, with 16 bases between. The CDR3 extends over 15 amino acids. The CDR3 sequence: CSASGSNKGSYEQYF. In DNA form, the CDR3 reads TGCAGTGCTAGCGGGAGTAACAAAGGGTCCTACGAGCAGTACTTC.

This clonotype has more than one count but fewer than ten. This chain joins TRBV6-4 and TRBJ2-1, with D unresolved. Per the germline V gene, CDR1 is MRHNA and CDR2 is SNTAGT. The CDR3 runs 13 residues. V lost 3 bases to trimming and J lost 5 bases, with 8 bases between them. Here the CDR3 reads CASSEKGNNEQFF. The CDR3 region has the DNA TGTGCCAGCAGTGAAAAAGGGAACAATGAGCAGTTCTTC.

In regard to this clonotype: A much larger clone lies a single base off, so this may be a read error. The rearrangement uses TRBV18 and TRBJ1-3; 9 bases agree with TRBD1. The trim removed 3 bases at V and 8 bases at J, leaving 5 bases unmatched. This CDR3 contains 14 residues. CDR1 is KGHSH and CDR2 is LQKENI in the germline V gene. CDR3 protein: CASSPIGQGYTIYF. DNA of the CDR3: TGTGCCAGCTCACCGATAGGACAGGGGTACACCATATATTTT.

This chain links TRBV7-9 with TRBJ2-5; 8 positions match TRBD2. Per germline, CDR1 SEHNR and CDR2 FQNEAQ (reference sequence). The trim removed 5 bases at V and 3 bases at J, leaving 17 bases unmatched. CDR3 length: 18 residues. The chain's CDR3 is CASSRPGHPGLGEETQYF. Here the CDR3 DNA reads TGTGCCAGCAGCCGACCCGGCCATCCGGGACTAGGAGAAGAGACCCAGTACTTC. The whole variable domain, filled in from reference TRBV7-9 and TRBJ2-5, reads DTGVSQNPRHKITKRGQNVTFRCDPISEHNRLYWYRQTLGQGPEFLTYFQNEAQLEKSRLLSDRFSAERPKGSFSTLEIQRTEQGDSAMYLCASSRPGHPGLGEETQYFGPGTRLLVL.

By proportion, this clonotype is medium-sized. This sequence joins TRBV29-1 and TRBJ1-1, with D perhaps TRBD1 (5 bases). Deletions cut 4 bases from V and 11 bases from J, with 14 bases between. CDR1 and CDR2 (germline): SQVTM, ANQGSEA. CDR3 length equals 11 residues. The CDR3 reads CSVGTGTLAFF. The CDR3 bases are TGCAGCGTTGGAACCGGGACGCTCGCTTTCTTT. Full variable domain (rest looked up from reference TRBV29-1 and TRBJ1-1): SAVISQKPSRDICQRGTSLTIQCQVDSQVTMMFWYRQQPGQSLTLIATANQGSEATYESGFVIDKFPISRPNLTFSTLTVSNMSPEDSSIYLCSVGTGTLAFFGQGTRLTVV.

CDR3 sequence reads: CASSLESEAFF. The CDR3 DNA reads as TGTGCCAGCAGTTTGGAATCTGAAGCTTTCTTT. This chain connects TRBV28 to TRBJ1-1; D gene ambiguous. Trimming removed 3 bases from V and 6 bases from J, with 5 bases in between. CDR1 and CDR2 from the germline V gene are MDHEN and SYDVKM. The CDR3 runs 11 residues.

This clonotype is medium-sized by share. This chain links TRBV6-1 with TRBJ1-2, with a tentative D call TRBD1 (6 bases). Trimming removed 4 bases from V and 4 bases from J, with 10 bases in between. Germline loops: CDR1 MNHNS, CDR2 SASEGT. There are 13 residues in the CDR3. The CDR3 here is CASSGTGSYGYTF. The DNA of the CDR3 is TGTGCCAGCAGTGGAACAGGGTCCTATGGCTACACCTTC.

Sample share makes this clonotype medium-sized. The chain recombines TRBV6-1 with TRBJ2-5, with TRBD2 matching over 9 bases. CDR1 is MNHNS and CDR2 is SASEGT in the germline V gene. The CDR3 length is 15 residues. V was pared by 0 bases and J by 1 base, with 0 bases of the junction left unmatched. CDR3 in amino acids: CASSEASGGQETQYF. CDR3 in DNA: TGTGCCAGCAGTGAAGCTAGCGGGGGCCAAGAGACCCAGTACTTC.

Sample share makes this clonotype medium-sized. The rearrangement joins TRBV5-4 to TRBJ1-2, with TRBD1 matching 10 bases. The CDR3 has 15 amino acids. Germline lookup yields CDR1 SGHNT and CDR2 YYREEE (reference sequence). The junction had 5 bases not matched to a gene; V was cut back by 2 bases and J by 4 bases. The DNA of the CDR3 is TGTGCCAGCAGCTTTAGGACAGGGGGTTCCTATGGCTACACCTTC. This sequence encodes CASSFRTGGSYGYTF.

This clonotype is labeled medium-sized (0.01 to 0.1%). J is TRBJ2-3 and V is TRBV6-2 or TRBV6-3; 8 nucleotides match TRBD2. The junction had 2 bases not matched to a gene; V was cut back by 5 bases and J by 1 base. Per the germline V gene, CDR1 is MNHEY and CDR2 is SVGEGT. The CDR3 totals 14 residues. CDR3 amino acids: CASSRGGRTDTQYF. The CDR3 coding sequence is TGTGCCAGCAGTCGGGGGGGGCGCACAGATACGCAGTATTTT.

As concerns this clonotype: A much bigger clone sits one base away, suggesting this may be a read error. V gene TRBV12-3 or TRBV12-4 combines with J gene TRBJ2-3; D not certain. The CDR3 has 13 residues. CDR3 sequence (DNA): TGTGCCAGCAGCACAGATAGGAGAGATACGCTGTATTTT. It yields the protein CASSTDRRDTLYF.

This chain uses TRBV24-1 with TRBJ2-1; 8 bases map to TRBD2. V trimming: 8 bases; J trimming: 6 bases; junction bases outside the gene matches: 11. The V gene's germline CDR1 is KGHDR and CDR2 SFDVKD. The CDR3 consists of 15 residues. This CDR3 reads CATTAGGRKVNEQFF. DNA of the CDR3: TGTGCCACCACCGCGGGAGGCCGTAAGGTCAATGAGCAGTTCTTC.

This clonotype is deemed medium-sized. V is TRBV27 and J is TRBJ1-2; D gene unclear. V gave up 10 bases and J gave up 5 bases, with 11 bases separating them. Germline V gene lookup returns CDR1 MNHEY and CDR2 SMNVEV (reference sequence). This CDR3 comprises 11 residues. Here the CDR3 DNA reads TGTGCCACTAACAGCCAATATGGCTACACCTTC. It translates to CATNSQYGYTF.

The sample holds a few counts of this clonotype. V is TRBV4-3 and J is TRBJ1-2; D gene unclear. The V gene lost 0 bases and the J gene lost 0 bases, with 8 bases spanning the gap. The CDR3 spans 15 residues. CDR1 LGHNA and CDR2 YSLEER come from the germline V gene. CDR3 protein: CASSQDPRANYGYTF. As DNA, the CDR3 is TGCGCCAGCAGCCAAGACCCCAGAGCTAACTATGGCTACACCTTC.

This clonotype ranks as medium-sized. This sequence joins TRBV30 and TRBJ2-3, with TRBD2 matching over 8 bases. Germline V CDR1 and CDR2: GTSNPN, SVGIG (reference sequence). Trimming cost V 5 bases and J 4 bases; bases outside gene matches: 5. The CDR3 sequence is 13 residues long. DNA of the CDR3: TGTGCCTGGGAAGACGGGGGGGCAGATACGCAGTATTTT. It is translated as CAWEDGGADTQYF.

This clonotype turned up a few times. The chain recombines TRBV14 with TRBJ2-2; D gene ambiguous. The CDR3 totals 13 residues. In germline, CDR1 is SGHDN, CDR2 FVKESK. The germline V and J ends were trimmed by 4 bases and 9 bases, with 12 bases remaining between them. The CDR3 nucleotides are TGTGCCAGCAGCCTAGGACCCAACCGGGAGCTGTTTTTT. As protein: CASSLGPNRELFF.

This clonotype showed up just a few times. The chain recombines TRBV14 with TRBJ2-5; perhaps TRBD2 as D (6 bases). The CDR3 runs to 15 residues. The germline gives CDR1 SGHDN, CDR2 FVKESK. V was cut by 1 base and J by 5 bases, with 14 bases left in between. The CDR3 DNA reads as TGTGCCAGCAGCCAAGTATTAGGAGGGAGGGAGACCCAGTACTTC. Its translation: CASSQVLGGRETQYF.